This TCR beta chain comes out of a study of T cell repertoires in cytomegalovirus infection. Looking at the study overall: Public TCR beta signatures indicated both CMV infection and matching HLA type. Findings of the study overall: The study found HLA-C-restricted CMV-specific TCR beta clonotypes dominating the ex vivo response. Pooled public TCR beta family frequency picked out CMV carriers with the relevant HLA.

This clonotype was observed a handful of times. Antigen unknown. TCRdb analysed the reads with MiXCR anew, one entry per CDR3 protein. Altogether around 740,000 distinct CDR3 sequences are present, roughly 35% being singletons, with the ten largest covering about 2.8%. From germline, CDR1 is MNHGY and CDR2 SAAAGT. CDR3 length equals 18 residues. Unmatched junction bases numbered 6, after V lost 2 bases and J lost 5 bases. The chain links TRBV6-8 to TRBJ2-2; 15 bases map to TRBD2. This receptor was identified in a human donor in good health (CMV status not recorded). Some clones in this sample may be carry-over from other donors' samples. The sample was PBMCs. CDR3 in amino acids: CASSYTGLAGGKTGELFF. The CDR3 coding sequence is TGTGCCAGCAGTTACACCGGACTAGCGGGAGGGAAGACCGGGGAGCTGTTTTTT.